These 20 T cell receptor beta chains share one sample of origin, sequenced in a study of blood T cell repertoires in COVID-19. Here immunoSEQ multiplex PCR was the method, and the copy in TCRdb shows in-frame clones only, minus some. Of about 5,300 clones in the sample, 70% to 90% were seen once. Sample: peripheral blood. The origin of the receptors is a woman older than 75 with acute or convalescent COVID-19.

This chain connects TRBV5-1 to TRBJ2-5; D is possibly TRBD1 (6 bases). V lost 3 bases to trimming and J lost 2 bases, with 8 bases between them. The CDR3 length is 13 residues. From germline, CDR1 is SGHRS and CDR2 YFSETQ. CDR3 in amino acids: CASSYGQQETQYF. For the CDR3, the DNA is TGCGCCAGCAGCTACGGACAGCAAGAGACCCAGTACTTC.

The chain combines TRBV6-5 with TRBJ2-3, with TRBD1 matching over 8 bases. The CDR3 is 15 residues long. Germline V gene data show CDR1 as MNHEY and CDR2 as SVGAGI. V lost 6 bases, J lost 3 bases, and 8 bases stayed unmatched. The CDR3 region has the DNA TGTGCCAGCAGCCTTTGGGGACAGGAGACAGATACGCAGTATTTT. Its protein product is CASSLWGQETDTQYF.

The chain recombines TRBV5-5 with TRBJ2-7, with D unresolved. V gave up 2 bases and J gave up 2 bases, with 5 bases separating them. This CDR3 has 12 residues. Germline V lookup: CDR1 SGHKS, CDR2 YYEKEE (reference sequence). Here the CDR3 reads CASSFGAYEQYF. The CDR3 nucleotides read TGTGCCAGCAGCTTTGGAGCCTACGAGCAGTACTTC.

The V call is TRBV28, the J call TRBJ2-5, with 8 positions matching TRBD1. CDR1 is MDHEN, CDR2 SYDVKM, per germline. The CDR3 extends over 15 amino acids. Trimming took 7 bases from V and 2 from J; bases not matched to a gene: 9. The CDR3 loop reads CASKSGTGPQETQYF. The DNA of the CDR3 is TGTGCCAGCAAATCGGGGACAGGCCCACAAGAGACCCAGTACTTC.

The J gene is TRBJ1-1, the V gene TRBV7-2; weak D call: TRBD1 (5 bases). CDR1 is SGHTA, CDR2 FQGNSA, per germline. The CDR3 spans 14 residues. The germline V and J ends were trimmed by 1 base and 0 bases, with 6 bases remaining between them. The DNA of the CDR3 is TGTGCCAGCAGCTTAGAGGGGCTGAACACTGAAGCTTTCTTT. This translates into CASSLEGLNTEAFF.

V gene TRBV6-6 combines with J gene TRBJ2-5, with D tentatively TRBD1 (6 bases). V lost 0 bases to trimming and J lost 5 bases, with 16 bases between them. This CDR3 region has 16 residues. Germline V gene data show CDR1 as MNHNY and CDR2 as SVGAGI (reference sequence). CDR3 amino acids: CASSYSTGVSAETQYF. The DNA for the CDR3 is TGTGCCAGCAGTTACTCGACAGGCGTCTCGGCGGAGACCCAGTACTTC.

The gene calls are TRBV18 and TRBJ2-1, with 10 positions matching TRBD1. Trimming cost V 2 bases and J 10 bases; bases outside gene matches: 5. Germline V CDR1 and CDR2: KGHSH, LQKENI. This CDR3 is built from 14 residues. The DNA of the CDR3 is TGTGCCAGCTCACCAAGGGACAGGGGCCAGGAGCAGTTCTTC. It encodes CASSPRDRGQEQFF.

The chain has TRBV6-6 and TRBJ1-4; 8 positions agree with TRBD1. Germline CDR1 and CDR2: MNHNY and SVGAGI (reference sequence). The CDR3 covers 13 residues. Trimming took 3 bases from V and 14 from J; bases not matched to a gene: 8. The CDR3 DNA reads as TGTGCCAGCAGTTATTTACAGGGGGTTGGGCTGTTTTTT. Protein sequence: CASSYLQGVGLFF.

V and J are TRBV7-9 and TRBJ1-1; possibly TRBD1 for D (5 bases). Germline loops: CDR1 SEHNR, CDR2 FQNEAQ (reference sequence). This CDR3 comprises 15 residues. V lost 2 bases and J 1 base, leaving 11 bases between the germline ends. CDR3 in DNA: TGTGCCAGCAGCTTAATGGGCGGGGGGAACACTGAAGCTTTCTTT. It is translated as CASSLMGGGNTEAFF.

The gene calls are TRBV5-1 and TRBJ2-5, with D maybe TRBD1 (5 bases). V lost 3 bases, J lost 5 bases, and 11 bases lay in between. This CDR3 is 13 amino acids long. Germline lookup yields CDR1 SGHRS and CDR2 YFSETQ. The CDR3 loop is CASSSWGVETQYF. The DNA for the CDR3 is TGCGCCAGCAGCTCCTGGGGCGTTGAGACCCAGTACTTC.

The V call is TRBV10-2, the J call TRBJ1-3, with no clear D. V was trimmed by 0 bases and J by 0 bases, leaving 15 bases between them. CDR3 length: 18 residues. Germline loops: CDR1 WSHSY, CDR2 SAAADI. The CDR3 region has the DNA TGCGCCAGCAGTGAGTCAGGGAGAGGGCGCCTCTCTGGAAACACCATATATTTT. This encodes CASSESGRGRLSGNTIYF.

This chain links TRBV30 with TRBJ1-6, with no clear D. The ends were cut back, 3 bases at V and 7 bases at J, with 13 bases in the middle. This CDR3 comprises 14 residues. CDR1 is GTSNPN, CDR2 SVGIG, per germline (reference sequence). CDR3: CAWRPGSLNSPLHF. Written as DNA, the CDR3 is TGTGCCTGGAGGCCCGGGTCACTAAATTCACCCCTCCACTTT.

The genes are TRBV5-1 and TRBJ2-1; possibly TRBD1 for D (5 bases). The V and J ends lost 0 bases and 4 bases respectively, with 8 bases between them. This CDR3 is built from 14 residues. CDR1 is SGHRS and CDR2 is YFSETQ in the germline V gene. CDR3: CASSLAREYNEQFF. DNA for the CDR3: TGCGCCAGCAGCTTGGCCAGGGAATACAATGAGCAGTTCTTC. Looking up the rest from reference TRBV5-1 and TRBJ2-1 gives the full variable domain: KAGVTQTPRYLIKTRGQQVTLSCSPISGHRSVSWYQQTPGQGLQFLFEYFSETQRNKGNFPGRFSGRQFSNSRSEMNVSTLELGDSALYLCASSLAREYNEQFFGPGTRLTVL.

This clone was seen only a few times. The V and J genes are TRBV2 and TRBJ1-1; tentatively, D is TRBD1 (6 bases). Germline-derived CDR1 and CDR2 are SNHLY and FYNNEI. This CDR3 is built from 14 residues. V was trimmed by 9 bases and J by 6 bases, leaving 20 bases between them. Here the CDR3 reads CASFPYRVGSEAFF. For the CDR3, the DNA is TGTGCCAGTTTCCCATACAGGGTTGGCTCTGAAGCTTTCTTT.

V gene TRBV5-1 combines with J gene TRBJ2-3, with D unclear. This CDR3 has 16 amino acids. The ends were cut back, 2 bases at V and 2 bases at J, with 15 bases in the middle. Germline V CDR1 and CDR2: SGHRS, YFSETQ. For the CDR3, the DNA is TGCGCCAGCAGCTTACAGACACAAACGGTCACAGATACGCAGTATTTT. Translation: CASSLQTQTVTDTQYF.

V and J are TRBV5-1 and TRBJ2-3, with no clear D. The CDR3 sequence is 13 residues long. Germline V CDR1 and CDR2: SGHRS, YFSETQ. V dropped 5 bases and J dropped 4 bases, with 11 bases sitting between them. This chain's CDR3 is CASRTEAPDTQYF. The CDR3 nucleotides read TGCGCCAGCAGGACGGAAGCGCCAGATACGCAGTATTTT. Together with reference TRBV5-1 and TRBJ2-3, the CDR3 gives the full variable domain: KAGVTQTPRYLIKTRGQQVTLSCSPISGHRSVSWYQQTPGQGLQFLFEYFSETQRNKGNFPGRFSGRQFSNSRSEMNVSTLELGDSALYLCASRTEAPDTQYFGPGTRLTVL.

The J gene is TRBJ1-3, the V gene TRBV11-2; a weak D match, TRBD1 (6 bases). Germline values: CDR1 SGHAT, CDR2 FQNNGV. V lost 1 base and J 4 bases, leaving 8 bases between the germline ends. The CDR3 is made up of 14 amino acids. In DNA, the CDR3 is TGTGCCAGCAGCTTAGCCAGGGGAGGAAACACCATATATTTT. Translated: CASSLARGGNTIYF.

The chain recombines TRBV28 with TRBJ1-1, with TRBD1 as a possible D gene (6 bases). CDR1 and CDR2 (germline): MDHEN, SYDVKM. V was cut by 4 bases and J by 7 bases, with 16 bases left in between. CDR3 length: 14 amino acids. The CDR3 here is CASSYQGPTHEAFF. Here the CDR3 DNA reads TGTGCCAGCAGTTATCAGGGGCCAACGCATGAAGCTTTCTTT.

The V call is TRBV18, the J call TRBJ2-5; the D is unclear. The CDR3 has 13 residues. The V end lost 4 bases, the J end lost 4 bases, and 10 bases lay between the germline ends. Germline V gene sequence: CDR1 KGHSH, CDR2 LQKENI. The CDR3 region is CASSRTTGETQYF. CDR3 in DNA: TGTGCCAGCTCACGTACTACGGGAGAGACCCAGTACTTC.

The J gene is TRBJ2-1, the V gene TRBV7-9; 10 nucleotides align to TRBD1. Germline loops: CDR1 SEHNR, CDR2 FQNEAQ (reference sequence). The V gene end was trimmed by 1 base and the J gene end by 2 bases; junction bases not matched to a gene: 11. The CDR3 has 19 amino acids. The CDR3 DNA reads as TGTGCCAGCAGCTTAGTTGGGGGGACAGGGGTAAGAACCTACAATGAGCAGTTCTTC. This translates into CASSLVGGTGVRTYNEQFF.